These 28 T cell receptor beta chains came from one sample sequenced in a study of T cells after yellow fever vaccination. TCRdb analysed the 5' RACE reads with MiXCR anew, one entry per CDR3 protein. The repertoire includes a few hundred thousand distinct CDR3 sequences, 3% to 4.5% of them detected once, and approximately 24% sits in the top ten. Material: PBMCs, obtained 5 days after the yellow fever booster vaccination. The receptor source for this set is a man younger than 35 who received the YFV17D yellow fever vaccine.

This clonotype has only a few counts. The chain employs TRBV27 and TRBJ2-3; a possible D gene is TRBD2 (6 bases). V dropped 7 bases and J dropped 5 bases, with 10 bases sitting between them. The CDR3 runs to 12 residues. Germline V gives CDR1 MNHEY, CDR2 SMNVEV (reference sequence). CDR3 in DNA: TGTGCCAGCAAAACGGAGGGAGATACGCAGTATTTT. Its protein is CASKTEGDTQYF.

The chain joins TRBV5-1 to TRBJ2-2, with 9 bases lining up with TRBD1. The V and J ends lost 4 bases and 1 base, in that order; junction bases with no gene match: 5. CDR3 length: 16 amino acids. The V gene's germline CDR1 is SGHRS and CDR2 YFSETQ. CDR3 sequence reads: CASSPGTGWNTGELFF. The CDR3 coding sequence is TGCGCCAGCAGCCCGGGGACAGGGTGGAACACCGGGGAGCTGTTTTTT.

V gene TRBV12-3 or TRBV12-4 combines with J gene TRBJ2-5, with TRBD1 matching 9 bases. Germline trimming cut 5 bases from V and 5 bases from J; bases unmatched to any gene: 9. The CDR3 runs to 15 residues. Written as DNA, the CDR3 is TGTGCCAGCAGTGAGCCCGGGACAGGGAGGGAGACCCAGTACTTC. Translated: CASSEPGTGRETQYF.

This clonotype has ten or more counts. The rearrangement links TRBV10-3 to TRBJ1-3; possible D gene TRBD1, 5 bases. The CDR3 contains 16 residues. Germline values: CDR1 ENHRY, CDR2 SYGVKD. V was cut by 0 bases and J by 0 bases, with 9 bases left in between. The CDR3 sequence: CAISESRGSSGNTIYF. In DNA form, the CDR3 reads TGTGCCATCAGTGAGTCGAGGGGCAGCTCTGGAAACACCATATATTTT.

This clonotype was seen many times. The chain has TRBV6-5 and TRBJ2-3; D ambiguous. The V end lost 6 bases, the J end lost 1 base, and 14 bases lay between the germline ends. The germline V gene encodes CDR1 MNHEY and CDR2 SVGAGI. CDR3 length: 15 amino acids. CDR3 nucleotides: TGTGCCAGCAGCCCGACTGTGATTCGCACAGATACGCAGTATTTT. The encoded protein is CASSPTVIRTDTQYF.

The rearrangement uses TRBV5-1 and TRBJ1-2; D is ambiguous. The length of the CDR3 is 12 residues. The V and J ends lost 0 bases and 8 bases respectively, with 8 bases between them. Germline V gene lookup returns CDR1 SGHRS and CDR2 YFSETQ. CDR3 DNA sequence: TGCGCCAGCAGCTTGGATCTGGAAGGCTACACCTTC. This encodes CASSLDLEGYTF.

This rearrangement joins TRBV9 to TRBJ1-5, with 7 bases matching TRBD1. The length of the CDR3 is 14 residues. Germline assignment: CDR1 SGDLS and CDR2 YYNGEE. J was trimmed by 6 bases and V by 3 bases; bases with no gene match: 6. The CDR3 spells CASSDRGAGQPQHF. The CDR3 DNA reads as TGTGCCAGCAGCGACAGGGGAGCGGGTCAGCCCCAGCATTTT.

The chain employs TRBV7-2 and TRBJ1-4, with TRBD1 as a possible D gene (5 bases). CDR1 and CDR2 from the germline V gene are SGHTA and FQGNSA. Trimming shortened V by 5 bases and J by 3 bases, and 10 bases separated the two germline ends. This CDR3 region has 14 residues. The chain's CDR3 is CASSVRDPNEKLFF. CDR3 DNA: TGTGCCAGCAGCGTCCGGGACCCTAATGAAAAACTGTTTTTT.

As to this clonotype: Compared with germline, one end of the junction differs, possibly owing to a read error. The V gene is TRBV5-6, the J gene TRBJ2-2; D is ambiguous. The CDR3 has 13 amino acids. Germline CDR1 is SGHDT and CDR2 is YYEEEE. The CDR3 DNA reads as TGTGCCAGCAGCTCTTACAACAGCGGGGAGCTGTTTTTT. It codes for CASSSYNSGELFF.

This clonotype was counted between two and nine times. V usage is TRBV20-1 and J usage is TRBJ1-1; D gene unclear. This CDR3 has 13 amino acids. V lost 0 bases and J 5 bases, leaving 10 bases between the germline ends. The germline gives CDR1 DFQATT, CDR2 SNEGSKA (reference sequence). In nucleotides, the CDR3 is TGCAGTGCTAGAGAAGGTATATTAACTGAAGCTTTCTTT. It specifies CSAREGILTEAFF.

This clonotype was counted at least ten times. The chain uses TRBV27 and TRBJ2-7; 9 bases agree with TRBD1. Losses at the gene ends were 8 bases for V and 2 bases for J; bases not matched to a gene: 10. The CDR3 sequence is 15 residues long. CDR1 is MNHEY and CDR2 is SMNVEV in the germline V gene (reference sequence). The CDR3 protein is CASVRAGQGTYEQYV. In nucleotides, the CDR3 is TGTGCCAGCGTCAGGGCAGGACAGGGGACCTACGAGCAGTACGTC.

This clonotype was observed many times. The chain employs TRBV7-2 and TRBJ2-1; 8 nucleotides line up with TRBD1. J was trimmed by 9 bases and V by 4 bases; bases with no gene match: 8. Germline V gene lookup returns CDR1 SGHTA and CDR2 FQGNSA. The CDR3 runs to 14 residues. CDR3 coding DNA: TGTGCCAGCAGCTACCCCGACAGGGGCCGTGAGCAGTTCTTC. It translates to CASSYPDRGREQFF.

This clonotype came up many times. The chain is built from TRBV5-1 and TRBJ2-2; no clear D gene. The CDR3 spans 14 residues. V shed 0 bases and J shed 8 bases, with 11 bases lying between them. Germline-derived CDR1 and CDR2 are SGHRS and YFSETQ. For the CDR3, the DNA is TGCGCCAGCAGCTTGGTATGGACCGTAGGGGAGCTGTTTTTT. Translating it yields CASSLVWTVGELFF.

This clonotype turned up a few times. The CDR3 DNA is TGTGCCAGTAGGACCGGACAGGGCACAGATACGCAGTATTTT. This gives the protein CASRTGQGTDTQYF. This chain uses TRBV19 with TRBJ2-3; 7 bases align to TRBD1. In germline, CDR1 is LNHDA, CDR2 SQIVND (reference sequence). V lost 6 bases, J lost 1 base, and 4 bases stayed unmatched. The CDR3 runs to 14 residues.

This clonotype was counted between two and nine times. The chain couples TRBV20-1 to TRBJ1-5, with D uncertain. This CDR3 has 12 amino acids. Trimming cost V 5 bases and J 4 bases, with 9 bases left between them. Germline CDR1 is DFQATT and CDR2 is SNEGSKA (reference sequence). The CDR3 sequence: CSAQDGNQPQHF. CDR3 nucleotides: TGCAGTGCTCAGGACGGGAATCAGCCCCAGCATTTT.

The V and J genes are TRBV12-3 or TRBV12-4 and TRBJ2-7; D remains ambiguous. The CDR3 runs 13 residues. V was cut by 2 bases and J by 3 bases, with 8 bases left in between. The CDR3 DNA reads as TGTGCCAGCAGTTTACACACCAACTACGAGCAGTACGTC. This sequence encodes CASSLHTNYEQYV.

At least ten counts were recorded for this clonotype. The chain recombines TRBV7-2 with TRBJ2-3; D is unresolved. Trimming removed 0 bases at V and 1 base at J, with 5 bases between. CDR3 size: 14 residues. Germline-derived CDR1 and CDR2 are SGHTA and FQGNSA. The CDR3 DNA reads TGTGCCAGCAGCTTAGCGCAGCGCACAGATACGCAGTATTTT. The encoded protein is CASSLAQRTDTQYF.

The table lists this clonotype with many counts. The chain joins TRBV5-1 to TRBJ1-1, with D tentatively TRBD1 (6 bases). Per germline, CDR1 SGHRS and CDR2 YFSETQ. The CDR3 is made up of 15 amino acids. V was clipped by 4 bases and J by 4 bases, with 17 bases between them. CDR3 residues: CASSEGQGPGTEAFF. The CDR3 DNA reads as TGCGCCAGCAGCGAGGGACAAGGACCGGGCACTGAAGCTTTCTTT.

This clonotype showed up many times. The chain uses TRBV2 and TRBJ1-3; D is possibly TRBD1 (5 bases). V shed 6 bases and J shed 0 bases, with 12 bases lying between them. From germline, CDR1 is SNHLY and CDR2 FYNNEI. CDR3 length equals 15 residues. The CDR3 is CASRRRQFSGNTIYF. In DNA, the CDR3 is TGTGCCAGCAGGCGCCGACAGTTCTCTGGAAACACCATATATTTT.

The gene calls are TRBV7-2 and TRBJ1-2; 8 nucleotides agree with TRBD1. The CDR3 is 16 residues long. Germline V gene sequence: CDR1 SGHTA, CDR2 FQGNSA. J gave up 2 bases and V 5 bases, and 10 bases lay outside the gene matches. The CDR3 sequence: CASSLQPQGANYGYTF. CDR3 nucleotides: TGTGCCAGCAGCCTCCAGCCCCAGGGGGCCAACTATGGCTACACCTTC.

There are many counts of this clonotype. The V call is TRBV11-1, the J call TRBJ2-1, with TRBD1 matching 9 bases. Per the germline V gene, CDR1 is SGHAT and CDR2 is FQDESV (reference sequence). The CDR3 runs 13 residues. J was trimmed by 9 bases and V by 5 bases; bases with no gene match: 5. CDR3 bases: TGTGCCAGCAGCGGGGACAGGGTTTTTGAGCAGTTCTTC. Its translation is CASSGDRVFEQFF. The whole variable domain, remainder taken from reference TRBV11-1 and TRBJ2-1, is EAEVAQSPRYKITEKSQAVAFWCDPISGHATLYWYRQILGQGPELLVQFQDESVVDDSQLPKDRFSAERLKGVDSTLKIQPAELGDSAMYLCASSGDRVFEQFFGPGTRLTVL.

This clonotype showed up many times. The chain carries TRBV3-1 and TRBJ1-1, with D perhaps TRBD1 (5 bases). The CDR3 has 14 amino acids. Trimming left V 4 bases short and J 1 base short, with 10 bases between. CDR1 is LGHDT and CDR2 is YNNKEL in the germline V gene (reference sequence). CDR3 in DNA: TGTGCCAGCAGCCCGCGGGACGGGAACACTGAAGCTTTCTTT. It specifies CASSPRDGNTEAFF.

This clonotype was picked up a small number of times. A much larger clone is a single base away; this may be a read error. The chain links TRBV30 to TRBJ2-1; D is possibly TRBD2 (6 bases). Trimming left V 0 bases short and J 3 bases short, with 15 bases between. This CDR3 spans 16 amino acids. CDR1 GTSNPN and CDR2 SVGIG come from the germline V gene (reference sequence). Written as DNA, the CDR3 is TGTGCCTGGAGTGTAGCTGGGACTCACCACTACAATGAGCAGTTCTTC. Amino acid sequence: CAWSVAGTHHYNEQFF.

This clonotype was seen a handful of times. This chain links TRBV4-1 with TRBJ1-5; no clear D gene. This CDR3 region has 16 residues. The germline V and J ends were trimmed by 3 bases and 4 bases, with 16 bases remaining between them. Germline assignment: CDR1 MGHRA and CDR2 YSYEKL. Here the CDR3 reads CASSHPGQHPNQPQHF. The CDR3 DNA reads TGCGCCAGCAGCCATCCCGGGCAGCACCCGAATCAGCCCCAGCATTTT.

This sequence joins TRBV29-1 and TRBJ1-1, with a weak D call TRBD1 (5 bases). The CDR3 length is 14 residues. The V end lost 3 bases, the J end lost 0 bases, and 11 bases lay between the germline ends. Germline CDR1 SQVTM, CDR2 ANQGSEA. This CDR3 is CSVDLRRVNTEAFF. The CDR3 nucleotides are TGCAGCGTTGATCTACGCAGGGTGAACACTGAAGCTTTCTTT.

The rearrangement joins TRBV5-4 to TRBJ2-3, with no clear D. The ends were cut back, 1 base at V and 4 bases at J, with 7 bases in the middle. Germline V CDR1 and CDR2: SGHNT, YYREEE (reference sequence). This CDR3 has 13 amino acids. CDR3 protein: CASSLFPADTQYF. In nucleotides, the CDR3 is TGTGCCAGCAGCTTGTTCCCGGCAGATACGCAGTATTTT.

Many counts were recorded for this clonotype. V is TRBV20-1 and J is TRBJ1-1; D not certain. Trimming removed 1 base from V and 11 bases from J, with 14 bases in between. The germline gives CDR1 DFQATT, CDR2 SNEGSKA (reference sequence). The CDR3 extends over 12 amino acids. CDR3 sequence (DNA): TGCAGTGCTAGAGGCCTCTCCCTGTCCGCTTTCTTT. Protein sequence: CSARGLSLSAFF.

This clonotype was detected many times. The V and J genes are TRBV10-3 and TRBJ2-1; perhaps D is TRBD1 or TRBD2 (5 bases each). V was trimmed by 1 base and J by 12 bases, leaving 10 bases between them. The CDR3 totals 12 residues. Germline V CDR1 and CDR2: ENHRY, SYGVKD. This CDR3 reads CAISELGTGQFF. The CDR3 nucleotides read TGTGCCATCAGTGAGTTGGGGACCGGGCAGTTCTTC.